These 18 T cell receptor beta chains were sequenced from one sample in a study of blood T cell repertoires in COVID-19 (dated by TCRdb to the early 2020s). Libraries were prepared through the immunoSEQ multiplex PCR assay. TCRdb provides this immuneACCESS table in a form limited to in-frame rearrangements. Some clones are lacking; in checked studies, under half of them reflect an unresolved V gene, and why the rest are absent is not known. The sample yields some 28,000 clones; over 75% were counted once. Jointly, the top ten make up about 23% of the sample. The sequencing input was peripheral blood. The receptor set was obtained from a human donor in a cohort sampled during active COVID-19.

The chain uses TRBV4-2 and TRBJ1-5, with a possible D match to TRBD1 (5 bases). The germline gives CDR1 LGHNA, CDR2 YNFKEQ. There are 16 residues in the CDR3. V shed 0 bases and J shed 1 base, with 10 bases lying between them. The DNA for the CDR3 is TGTGCCAGCAGCCAAGATGGCCGGGGGAGCAATCAGCCCCAGCATTTT. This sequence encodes CASSQDGRGSNQPQHF.

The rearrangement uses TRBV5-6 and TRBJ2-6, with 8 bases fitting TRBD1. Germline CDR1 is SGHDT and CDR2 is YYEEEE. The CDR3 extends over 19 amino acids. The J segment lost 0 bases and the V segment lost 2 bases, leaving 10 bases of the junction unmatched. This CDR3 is CASSFPVGRGPSGANVLTF. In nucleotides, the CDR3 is TGTGCCAGCAGCTTTCCTGTTGGCAGGGGGCCCTCTGGGGCCAACGTCCTGACTTTC.

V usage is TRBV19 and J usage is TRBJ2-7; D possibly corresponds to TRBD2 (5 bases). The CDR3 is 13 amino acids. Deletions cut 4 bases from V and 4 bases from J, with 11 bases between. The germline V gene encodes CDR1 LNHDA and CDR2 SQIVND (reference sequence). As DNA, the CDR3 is TGTGCCAGTAGTAGTGACTATTCGTACGAGCAGTACTTC. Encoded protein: CASSSDYSYEQYF.

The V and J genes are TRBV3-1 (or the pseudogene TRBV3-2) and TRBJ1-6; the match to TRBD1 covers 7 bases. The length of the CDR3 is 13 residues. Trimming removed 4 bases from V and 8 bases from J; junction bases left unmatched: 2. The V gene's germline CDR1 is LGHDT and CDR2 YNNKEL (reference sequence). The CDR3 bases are TGTGCCAGCAGCCGTACAGGGGATTCACCCCTCCACTTT. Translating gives CASSRTGDSPLHF.

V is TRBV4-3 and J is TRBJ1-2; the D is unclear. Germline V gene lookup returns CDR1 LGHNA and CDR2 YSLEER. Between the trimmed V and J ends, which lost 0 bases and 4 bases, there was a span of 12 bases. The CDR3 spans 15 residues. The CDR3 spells CASSQEELSRYGYTF. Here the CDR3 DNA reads TGCGCCAGCAGCCAAGAGGAGCTATCCCGCTATGGCTACACCTTC.

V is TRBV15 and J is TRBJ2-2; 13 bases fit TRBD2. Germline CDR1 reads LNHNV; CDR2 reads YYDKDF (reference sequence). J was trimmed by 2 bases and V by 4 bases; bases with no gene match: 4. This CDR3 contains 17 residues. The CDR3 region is CATSTRTSGGNTGELFF. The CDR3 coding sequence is TGTGCCACCAGCACCCGGACTAGCGGGGGTAACACCGGGGAGCTGTTTTTT. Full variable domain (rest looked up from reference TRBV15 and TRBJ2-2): DAMVIQNPRYQVTQFGKPVTLSCSQTLNHNVMYWYQQKSSQAPKLLFHYYDKDFNNEADTPDNFQSRRPNTSFCFLDIRSPGLGDTAMYLCATSTRTSGGNTGELFFGEGSRLTVL.

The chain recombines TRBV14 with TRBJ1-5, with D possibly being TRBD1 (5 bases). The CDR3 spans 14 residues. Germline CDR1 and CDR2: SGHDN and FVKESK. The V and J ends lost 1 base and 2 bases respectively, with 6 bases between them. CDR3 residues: CASSQGGGNQPQHF. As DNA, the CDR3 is TGTGCCAGCAGCCAAGGGGGGGGCAATCAGCCCCAGCATTTT.

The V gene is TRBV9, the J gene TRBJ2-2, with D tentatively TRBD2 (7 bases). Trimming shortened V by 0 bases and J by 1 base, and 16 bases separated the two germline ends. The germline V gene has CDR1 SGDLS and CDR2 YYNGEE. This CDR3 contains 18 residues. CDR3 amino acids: CASSVGRRGALNTGELFF. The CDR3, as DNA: TGTGCCAGCAGCGTAGGAAGACGGGGGGCCTTGAACACCGGGGAGCTGTTTTTT.

The CDR3 is CASSLSPGTVYNEQFF. The CDR3 nucleotides read TGCGCCAGCAGCTTATCCCCCGGGACAGTCTACAATGAGCAGTTCTTC. J is TRBJ2-1 and V is TRBV5-1; 7 nucleotides match TRBD1. Looked up from germline, CDR1 is SGHRS and CDR2 is YFSETQ. The CDR3 totals 16 residues. V trimming: 2 bases; J trimming: 3 bases; junction bases outside the gene matches: 8. The variable domain in full, with the rest retrieved from reference TRBV5-1 and TRBJ2-1, is KAGVTQTPRYLIKTRGQQVTLSCSPISGHRSVSWYQQTPGQGLQFLFEYFSETQRNKGNFPGRFSGRQFSNSRSEMNVSTLELGDSALYLCASSLSPGTVYNEQFFGPGTRLTVL.

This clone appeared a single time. The CDR3 loop reads CASSELQGGRSGANVLTF. DNA of the CDR3: TGTGCCAGCAGCGAACTACAGGGGGGACGCTCTGGGGCCAACGTCCTGACTTTC. The chain uses TRBV9 and TRBJ2-6; TRBD1 aligns across 8 bases. Trimming removed 3 bases from V and 0 bases from J; junction bases left unmatched: 8. This CDR3 comprises 18 residues. Germline V CDR1 and CDR2: SGDLS, YYNGEE.

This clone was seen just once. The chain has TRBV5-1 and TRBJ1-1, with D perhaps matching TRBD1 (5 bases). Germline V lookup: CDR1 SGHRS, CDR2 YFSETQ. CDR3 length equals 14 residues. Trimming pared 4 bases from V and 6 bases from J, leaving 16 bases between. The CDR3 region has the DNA TGCGCCAGCAGCAAGACTATTGGGGGGTCTGAAGCTTTCTTT. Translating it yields CASSKTIGGSEAFF. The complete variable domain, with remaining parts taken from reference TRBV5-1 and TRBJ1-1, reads KAGVTQTPRYLIKTRGQQVTLSCSPISGHRSVSWYQQTPGQGLQFLFEYFSETQRNKGNFPGRFSGRQFSNSRSEMNVSTLELGDSALYLCASSKTIGGSEAFFGQGTRLTVV.

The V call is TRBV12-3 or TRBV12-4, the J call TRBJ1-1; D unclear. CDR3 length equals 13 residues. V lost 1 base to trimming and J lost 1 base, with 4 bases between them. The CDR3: CASSLDTNTEAFF. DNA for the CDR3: TGTGCCAGCAGTTTAGACACGAACACTGAAGCTTTCTTT.

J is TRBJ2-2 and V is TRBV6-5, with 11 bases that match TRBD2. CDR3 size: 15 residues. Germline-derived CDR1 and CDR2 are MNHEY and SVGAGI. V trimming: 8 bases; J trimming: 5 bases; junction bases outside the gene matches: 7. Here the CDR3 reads CASYKLAGGTGELFF. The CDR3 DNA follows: TGTGCCAGCTACAAGCTAGCGGGGGGAACCGGGGAGCTGTTTTTT.

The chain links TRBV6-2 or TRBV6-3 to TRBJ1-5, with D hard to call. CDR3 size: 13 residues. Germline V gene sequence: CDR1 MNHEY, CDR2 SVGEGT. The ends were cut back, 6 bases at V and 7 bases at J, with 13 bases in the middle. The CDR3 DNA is TGTGCCAGCAGCCCTGTTGCGCCCCAGCCCCAGCATTTT. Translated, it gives CASSPVAPQPQHF.

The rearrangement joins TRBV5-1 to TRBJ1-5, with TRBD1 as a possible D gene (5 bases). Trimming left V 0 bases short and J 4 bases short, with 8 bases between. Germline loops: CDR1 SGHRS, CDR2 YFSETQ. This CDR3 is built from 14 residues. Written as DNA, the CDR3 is TGCGCCAGCAGCTTGGGGGGCAAAAATCAGCCCCAGCATTTT. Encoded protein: CASSLGGKNQPQHF.

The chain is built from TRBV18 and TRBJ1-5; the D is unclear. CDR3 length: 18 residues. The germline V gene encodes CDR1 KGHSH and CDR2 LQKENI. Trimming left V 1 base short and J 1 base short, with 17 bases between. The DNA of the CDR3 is TGTGCCAGCTCACCACTAAGTGCCACAAGTTCCAGCAATCAGCCCCAGCATTTT. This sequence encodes CASSPLSATSSSNQPQHF.

In DNA, the CDR3 is TGTGCCACCAGTGACCTTCCGTTGCAGGGGCAGTTCTTC. Translating gives CATSDLPLQGQFF. This chain links TRBV24-1 with TRBJ2-1, with D maybe TRBD1 (5 bases). Germline-derived CDR1 and CDR2 are KGHDR and SFDVKD. The CDR3 length is 13 residues. V lost 4 bases to trimming and J lost 12 bases, with 15 bases between them.

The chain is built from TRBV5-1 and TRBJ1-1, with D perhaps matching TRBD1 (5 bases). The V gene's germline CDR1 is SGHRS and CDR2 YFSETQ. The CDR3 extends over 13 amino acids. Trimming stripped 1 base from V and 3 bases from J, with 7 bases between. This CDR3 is CASSLRGDTEAFF. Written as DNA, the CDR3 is TGCGCCAGCAGCTTGCGGGGGGACACTGAAGCTTTCTTT.